A single sample is the source of the 25 T cell receptor beta chains below, sequenced in a study of monozygotic twins with inflammatory bowel disease. TCRdb reanalyzed the 5' RACE reads, giving one entry per CDR3 protein sequence and no DNA. The sample includes some 300,000 distinct CDR3 sequences. The source material was blood. Receptors originate from a human donor with ulcerative colitis or Crohn's disease, or a healthy co-twin of an affected twin (not recorded which).

This chain joins TRBV7-2 and TRBJ2-1; the TRBD2 assignment by TCRdb is unverifiable without DNA. Germline values: CDR1 SGHTA, CDR2 FQGNSA. The CDR3 consists of 16 residues. CDR3 protein: CASSLVPSGARGEQFF.

The chain employs TRBV28 and TRBJ1-2; lacking DNA, the TRBD1 call made by TCRdb goes unchecked. This CDR3 has 17 residues. Germline CDR1 MDHEN, CDR2 SYDVKM. The CDR3 loop is CASSLGRTERRNYGYTF.

The chain uses TRBV5-4 and TRBJ2-2; there is no DNA to check the TCRdb D call of TRBD1. The length of the CDR3 is 15 residues. Germline V lookup: CDR1 SGHNT, CDR2 YYREEE (reference sequence). The CDR3 is CASSLDLRQGGELFF.

The chain uses TRBV7-9 and TRBJ2-3. Germline CDR1 and CDR2: SEHNR and FQNEAQ (reference sequence). The CDR3 consists of 14 residues. This chain's CDR3 is CASSFAGGTDTQYF.

The rearrangement joins TRBV19 to TRBJ2-1; there is no DNA to check the TCRdb D call of TRBD2. This CDR3 has 14 amino acids. CDR1 LNHDA and CDR2 SQIVND come from the germline V gene (reference sequence). This CDR3 reads CASSRLAGDGEQFF.

This sequence joins TRBV20-1 and TRBJ2-3. Germline V CDR1 and CDR2: DFQATT, SNEGSKA (reference sequence). This CDR3 is built from 15 residues. CDR3 region: CSARPSSGSTDTQYF.

This sequence joins TRBV12-3 or TRBV12-4 and TRBJ2-3. The length of the CDR3 is 14 residues. The CDR3: CASSLYTSTDTQYF.

The V and J genes are TRBV7-8 and TRBJ1-4; there is no DNA to check the TCRdb D call of TRBD1. The CDR3 runs to 19 residues. Germline V gene data show CDR1 as SGHVS and CDR2 as FQNEAQ. CDR3: CASSWLRDRGGTPNEKLFF.

The chain joins TRBV5-1 to TRBJ2-3; no DNA is available, so the TRBD2 call from TCRdb remains unchecked. Germline V gene data show CDR1 as SGHRS and CDR2 as YFSETQ. CDR3 length: 15 amino acids. CDR3 in amino acids: CASRRTSGSTDTQYF.

The chain joins TRBV12-3 or TRBV12-4 to TRBJ2-1; TCRdb returns TRBD1, unconfirmable since there is no DNA. This CDR3 is built from 16 residues. The CDR3 reads CASCLRGGGTYNEQFF.

CDR3 sequence reads: CASSLIDGTLGNEQFF. This chain joins TRBV27 and TRBJ2-1; the D call of TRBD1 rests on TCRdb alone, since no DNA is present to check it. This CDR3 has 16 residues. Germline CDR1 and CDR2: MNHEY and SMNVEV (reference sequence).

The chain's CDR3 is CASRGQLSEQYF. This rearrangement joins TRBV6-5 to TRBJ2-7; TCRdb's D call, TRBD1, is unchecked because there is no DNA. This CDR3 has 12 residues. The germline CDR1 and CDR2 sequences are MNHEY and SVGAGI.

This chain connects TRBV30 to TRBJ2-7. Germline-derived CDR1 and CDR2 are GTSNPN and SVGIG (reference sequence). The CDR3 covers 12 residues. This chain's CDR3 is CAWSVLPYEQYF.

V is TRBV12-3 or TRBV12-4 and J is TRBJ2-5; TCRdb lists TRBD1, though no DNA is available to test this call. CDR3 size: 17 residues. The CDR3 sequence: CASSPKPRQGKRETQYF.

The V call is TRBV5-6, the J call TRBJ2-1; TCRdb's D gene call, TRBD1, goes unchecked for lack of DNA. There are 16 residues in the CDR3. Germline V gives CDR1 SGHDT, CDR2 YYEEEE. The CDR3 loop reads CASSVPGGAFDNEQFF.

The chain couples TRBV12-3 or TRBV12-4 to TRBJ2-2; TCRdb outputs TRBD2, but without DNA this stays unchecked. The CDR3 is 16 residues long. This chain's CDR3 is CASSRLAGVNTGELFF.

The V and J genes are TRBV9 and TRBJ2-7; TCRdb calls TRBD1, which cannot be checked without DNA. This CDR3 is built from 16 residues. Germline CDR1 is SGDLS and CDR2 is YYNGEE. The CDR3 sequence is CASSVGLGTGGNEQYF.

The chain recombines TRBV21-1 with TRBJ2-7; there is no DNA to check the TCRdb D call of TRBD1. TRBV21-1 is a pseudogene locus. The CDR3 contains 15 residues. This CDR3 reads CASSKGGTGDYEQYF.

The genes are TRBV5-1 and TRBJ2-5; TCRdb calls TRBD1, which cannot be checked without DNA. The CDR3 runs 15 residues. The V gene's germline CDR1 is SGHRS and CDR2 YFSETQ. The CDR3 region is CASSPSTGFGETQYF.

The chain combines TRBV23-1 with TRBJ1-5; lacking DNA, the TRBD1 call made by TCRdb goes unchecked. TRBV23-1 belongs to the ORF category, with a function that is uncertain. The CDR3 consists of 16 residues. The CDR3: CASLPDRGPSNQPQHF.

The chain is built from TRBV7-3 and TRBJ2-2; TCRdb outputs TRBD2, but without DNA this stays unchecked. CDR3 size: 16 residues. Germline CDR1 SGHTA, CDR2 FQGTGA. CDR3: CASSLKEVAGTGELFF.

The chain has TRBV19 and TRBJ2-7; TCRdb calls TRBD1, which cannot be checked without DNA. Germline loops: CDR1 LNHDA, CDR2 SQIVND (reference sequence). The CDR3 covers 17 residues. The CDR3 sequence is CASMKKQGSPGAYEQYF.

The chain combines TRBV4-3 with TRBJ2-3; TCRdb's assignment of TRBD2 cannot be checked, as there is no DNA. The germline V gene has CDR1 LGHNA and CDR2 YSLEER. The CDR3 loop spans 19 amino acids. The chain's CDR3 is CASSQDPGGGDASTDTQYF.

This rearrangement joins TRBV5-1 to TRBJ1-5. The length of the CDR3 is 14 residues. CDR1 is SGHRS and CDR2 is YFSETQ in the germline V gene. The CDR3 is CASSPGPVNQPQHF.

This chain connects TRBV7-6 to TRBJ1-1. Germline CDR1 SGHVS, CDR2 FNYEAQ. This CDR3 is 14 amino acids long. CDR3 protein: CASSPTGGPTEAFF.